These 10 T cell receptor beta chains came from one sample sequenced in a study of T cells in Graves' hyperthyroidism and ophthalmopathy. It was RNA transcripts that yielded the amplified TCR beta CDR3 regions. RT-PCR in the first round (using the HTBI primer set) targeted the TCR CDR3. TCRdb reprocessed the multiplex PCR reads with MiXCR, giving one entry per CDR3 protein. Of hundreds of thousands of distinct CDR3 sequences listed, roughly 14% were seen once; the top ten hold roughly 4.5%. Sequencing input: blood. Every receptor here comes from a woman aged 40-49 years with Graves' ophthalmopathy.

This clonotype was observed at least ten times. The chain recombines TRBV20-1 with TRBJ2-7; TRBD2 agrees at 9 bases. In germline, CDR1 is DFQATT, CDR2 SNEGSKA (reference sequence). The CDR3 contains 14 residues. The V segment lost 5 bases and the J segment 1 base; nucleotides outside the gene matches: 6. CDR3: CSAPTSGPSYEQYF. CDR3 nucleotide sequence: TGCAGTGCTCCGACTAGCGGCCCTTCCTACGAGCAGTACTTC.

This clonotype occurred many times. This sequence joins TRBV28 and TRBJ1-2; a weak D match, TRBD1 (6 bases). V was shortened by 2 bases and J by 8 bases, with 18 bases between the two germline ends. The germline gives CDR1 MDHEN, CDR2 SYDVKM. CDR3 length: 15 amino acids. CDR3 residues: CASSLGHLQGAGYTF. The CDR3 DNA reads TGTGCCAGCAGTTTAGGGCACCTACAGGGAGCCGGCTACACCTTC.

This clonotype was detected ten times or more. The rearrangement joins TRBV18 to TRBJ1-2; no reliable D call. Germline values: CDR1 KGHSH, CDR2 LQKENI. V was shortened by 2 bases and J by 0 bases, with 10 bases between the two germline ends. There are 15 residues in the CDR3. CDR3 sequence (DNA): TGTGCCAGCTCACCAAGCAGAGCTGCTAACTATGGCTACACCTTC. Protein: CASSPSRAANYGYTF.

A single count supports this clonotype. CDR3 nucleotides: TGTGCCACCAGTGAAGGGGGACTGGGTGATATGGGCTACACCTTC. Translation: CATSEGGLGDMGYTF. The genes are TRBV24-1 and TRBJ1-2, with D perhaps matching TRBD1 (6 bases). V was clipped by 4 bases and J by 8 bases, with 19 bases between them. Looked up from germline, CDR1 is KGHDR and CDR2 is SFDVKD. The CDR3 contains 15 residues.

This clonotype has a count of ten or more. CDR3 nucleotides: TGTGCCAGCAGCTTAAGCCCGGACAGGCTAGGTGCTGAAGCTTTCTTT. It codes for CASSLSPDRLGAEAFF. The chain combines TRBV7-6 with TRBJ1-1, with 7 nucleotides matching TRBD1. Germline V gene data show CDR1 as SGHVS and CDR2 as FNYEAQ. The V gene end was trimmed by 2 bases and the J gene end by 6 bases; junction bases not matched to a gene: 12. The CDR3 covers 16 residues.

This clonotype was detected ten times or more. CDR3 nucleotide sequence: TGTGCCATCGCTTCGGGCCTTAGGGACGAGCAGTACTTC. This encodes CAIASGLRDEQYF. V and J are TRBV6-2 or TRBV6-3 and TRBJ2-7; D gene unclear. CDR1 and CDR2 (germline): MNHEY, SVGEGT. CDR3 length equals 13 residues. V dropped 10 bases and J dropped 5 bases, with 18 bases sitting between them.

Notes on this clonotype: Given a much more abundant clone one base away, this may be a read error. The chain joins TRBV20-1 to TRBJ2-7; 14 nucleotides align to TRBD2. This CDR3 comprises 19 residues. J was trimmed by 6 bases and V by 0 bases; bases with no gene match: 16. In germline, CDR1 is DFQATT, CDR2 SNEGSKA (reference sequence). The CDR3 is CSAREGTRLAGGLRPEQYF. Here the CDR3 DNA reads TGCAGTGCTAGAGAAGGGACGAGACTAGCGGGAGGGCTAAGGCCCGAGCAGTACTTC.

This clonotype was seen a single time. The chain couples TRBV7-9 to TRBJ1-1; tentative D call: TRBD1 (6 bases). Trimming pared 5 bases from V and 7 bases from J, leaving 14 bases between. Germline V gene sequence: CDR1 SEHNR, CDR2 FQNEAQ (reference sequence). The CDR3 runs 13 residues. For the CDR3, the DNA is TGTGCCAGCAGCCCCTCCAGGACAGTTGAAGCTTTCTTT. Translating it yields CASSPSRTVEAFF.

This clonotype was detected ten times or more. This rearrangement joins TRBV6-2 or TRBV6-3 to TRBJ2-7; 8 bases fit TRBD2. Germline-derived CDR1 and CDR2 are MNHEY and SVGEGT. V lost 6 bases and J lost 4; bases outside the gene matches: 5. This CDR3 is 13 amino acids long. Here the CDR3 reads CASREREYYEQYF. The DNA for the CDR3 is TGTGCCAGCAGGGAGCGGGAGTATTACGAGCAGTACTTC.

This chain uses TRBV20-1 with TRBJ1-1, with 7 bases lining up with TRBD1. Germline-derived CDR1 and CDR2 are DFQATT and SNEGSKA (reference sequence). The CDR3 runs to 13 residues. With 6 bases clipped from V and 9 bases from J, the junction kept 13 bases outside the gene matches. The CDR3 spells CSAANPGQLKAFF. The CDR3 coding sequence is TGCAGTGCCGCAAATCCGGGACAGCTTAAAGCTTTCTTT.